This section outlines one TCR beta chain sequence together with its context. The record originates from a study of CD8 T cells in Susac syndrome. With 3 bases removed from V and 2 bases from J, the gap between germline ends came to 10 bases. Germline V gene sequence: CDR1 SEHNR, CDR2 FQNEAQ (reference sequence). The CDR3 has 14 residues. With random hexamers, roughly 0.45 to 1 ug RNA was reverse transcribed. TCRdb re-derived calls from the immunoSEQ multiplex PCR reads in MiXCR, one entry per CDR3 protein. The profile shows roughly 76,000 distinct CDR3 sequences, around 93% of them singletons. This sequence joins TRBV7-9 and TRBJ2-5; D may be TRBD1 (7 bases). Material: CD8+ T cells from PBMCs. This clonotype originated in a human donor with Susac syndrome. CDR3 sequence (DNA): TGTGCCAGCAGCTTCAGGGGGGTTCAAGAGACCCAGTACTTC. Protein: CASSFRGVQETQYF.